These T cell receptor beta chains were read from a single sample in a study of T cell clones after liver transplantation. The repertoire was sequenced with immunoSEQ multiplex PCR; TCRdb's copy has only in-frame clones and lacks some. The sample records roughly 100,000 clones, about 81% being singletons. Source: CD4+ T cells from blood, taken about 50 months after liver transplant. These receptors all stem from a human patient who received a liver transplant. T cells may partly derive from the graft donor. Each CDR3 is given without its conserved first and last residue. Each record gives: V gene, D gene, clone size, CDR3 protein. D genes are given only for firm matches. Clone size is given for some rows only: seen once, a few or many times, or a class if the clone is expanded.

v_call: TRBV28; d_call: .; clone_size: .; cdr3_aa: ASSFGSLNTEAF
v_call: TRBV6-5; d_call: TRBD1; clone_size: .; cdr3_aa: ASRSDRVYNEQF
v_call: TRBV19; d_call: TRBD1; clone_size: .; cdr3_aa: ASSPGQGANSPLH
v_call: TRBV10-1; d_call: TRBD2; clone_size: .; cdr3_aa: ASSESKAGGVELEF
v_call: TRBV30; d_call: .; clone_size: .; cdr3_aa: AWTAGYRYGYT
v_call: TRBV4-3; d_call: .; clone_size: once; cdr3_aa: ASSQVSRSTGELF
v_call: TRBV7-8; d_call: TRBD2; clone_size: .; cdr3_aa: ASSQRREAPYEQY
v_call: TRBV19; d_call: .; clone_size: .; cdr3_aa: ASSTRETYNEQF
v_call: TRBV6-1; d_call: TRBD1; clone_size: .; cdr3_aa: ASSEQGGTIY
v_call: TRBV5-1; d_call: TRBD1; clone_size: .; cdr3_aa: ASRPTGASDGYT
v_call: TRBV7-2; d_call: .; clone_size: .; cdr3_aa: ASSQGQGNTIY
v_call: TRBV7-8; d_call: .; clone_size: .; cdr3_aa: ASSSYRDSA
v_call: TRBV10-2; d_call: .; clone_size: .; cdr3_aa: ASSESGLAYEQY
v_call: TRBV2; d_call: .; clone_size: .; cdr3_aa: ASSWTPQPQH
v_call: TRBV4-1; d_call: .; clone_size: .; cdr3_aa: ASSQDVGQRLNEQF
v_call: TRBV19; d_call: .; clone_size: .; cdr3_aa: ASSPWTAKGPQPQH
v_call: TRBV6-1; d_call: .; clone_size: .; cdr3_aa: ASILYVEQGEAF
v_call: TRBV5-1; d_call: .; clone_size: .; cdr3_aa: ASSNQVKNTEAF
v_call: TRBV5-4; d_call: .; clone_size: once; cdr3_aa: ASSPTRGMNTEAF
v_call: TRBV25-1; d_call: TRBD1; clone_size: few; cdr3_aa: ASSESRQGAGYGYT
v_call: TRBV6-5; d_call: TRBD1; clone_size: few; cdr3_aa: ATQQGADYAF
v_call: TRBV19; d_call: TRBD1; clone_size: .; cdr3_aa: ASSFPGLTGGNGYT
v_call: TRBV29-1; d_call: TRBD2; clone_size: .; cdr3_aa: SVVAGQETQY
v_call: TRBV28; d_call: .; clone_size: .; cdr3_aa: ASRSHGTGYNEQF
v_call: TRBV9; d_call: .; clone_size: many; cdr3_aa: ASSPQLTGGYGYT
v_call: TRBV7-2; d_call: TRBD2; clone_size: .; cdr3_aa: ASSRQTSGGSRFTDTQY
v_call: TRBV27; d_call: .; clone_size: .; cdr3_aa: ASSFRVGSNQPQH
v_call: TRBV4-1; d_call: TRBD2; clone_size: once; cdr3_aa: ASSQASGRNTGELF
v_call: TRBV2; d_call: .; clone_size: .; cdr3_aa: ASKREGSNTGELF
v_call: TRBV29-1; d_call: .; clone_size: .; cdr3_aa: SVVGRGANVLT
v_call: TRBV6-1; d_call: .; clone_size: .; cdr3_aa: ASRPGTRGNEQF
v_call: TRBV9; d_call: .; clone_size: .; cdr3_aa: ASSVAAGNTGELF
v_call: TRBV11-2; d_call: .; clone_size: .; cdr3_aa: ASSSKGGYAKNIQY
v_call: TRBV5-4; d_call: .; clone_size: .; cdr3_aa: ASSLAWKSGANVLT
v_call: TRBV7-3; d_call: .; clone_size: once; cdr3_aa: ASSLGPGLSPLH
v_call: TRBV27; d_call: .; clone_size: .; cdr3_aa: ASNRDEQF
v_call: TRBV18; d_call: .; clone_size: .; cdr3_aa: ASSPSRGWGVQQF
v_call: TRBV9; d_call: TRBD2; clone_size: .; cdr3_aa: ASSVGAGGNEQY
v_call: TRBV18; d_call: .; clone_size: few; cdr3_aa: ASSLDSATNEKLF
v_call: TRBV14; d_call: .; clone_size: once; cdr3_aa: ASKVGQNTGELF
v_call: TRBV10-1; d_call: .; clone_size: .; cdr3_aa: ASSGSVGTEAF
v_call: TRBV6-5; d_call: .; clone_size: .; cdr3_aa: ATWRPNTEAF
v_call: TRBV2; d_call: .; clone_size: .; cdr3_aa: ASSRNEAF
v_call: TRBV10-3; d_call: .; clone_size: .; cdr3_aa: AISDSVGQVSEKLF
v_call: TRBV6-5; d_call: TRBD2; clone_size: .; cdr3_aa: ASRSGTSGSETQY
v_call: TRBV27; d_call: .; clone_size: .; cdr3_aa: ASRRSGTGGSNEQF
v_call: TRBV5-4; d_call: .; clone_size: .; cdr3_aa: ASLRGDEQY
v_call: TRBV25-1; d_call: .; clone_size: .; cdr3_aa: ASSRAREYTGELF
v_call: TRBV25-1; d_call: .; clone_size: few; cdr3_aa: ASSVRSGTQY
v_call: TRBV29-1; d_call: .; clone_size: .; cdr3_aa: SVAGLNNEQF
v_call: TRBV6-1; d_call: TRBD1; clone_size: .; cdr3_aa: ASTWTGGQPQH
v_call: TRBV27; d_call: TRBD1; clone_size: .; cdr3_aa: ASSSTSGTGGRGYT
v_call: TRBV6-1; d_call: .; clone_size: once; cdr3_aa: ASSGAPYTGETQY
v_call: TRBV7-2; d_call: .; clone_size: .; cdr3_aa: ASKPRLSYEQY
v_call: TRBV27; d_call: TRBD2; clone_size: .; cdr3_aa: ASSLLGLAGRGGTDTQY
v_call: TRBV10-3; d_call: .; clone_size: .; cdr3_aa: ANSPRADETQY
v_call: TRBV7-3; d_call: TRBD1; clone_size: .; cdr3_aa: ASSLKGASKAEAF
v_call: TRBV7-8; d_call: .; clone_size: .; cdr3_aa: ASRGSGTDTQY
v_call: TRBV6-5; d_call: .; clone_size: once; cdr3_aa: ASSLSGTREQY